This passage covers 20 T cell receptor beta chains from one sample sequenced in a study of cytomegalovirus exposure and HLA in healthy donors. The PCR made use of 60 Vbeta and 13 Jbeta primers. Assay used: immunoSEQ multiplex PCR; TCRdb lists only in-frame clones, some missing. Of more than 150,000 clones in the sample, around 81% were seen once. Sequenced input: PBMCs. These receptors were collected from a woman aged 18-35 years in good health and CMV-seropositive.

This clone was picked up a small number of times. The chain couples TRBV5-1 to TRBJ1-1, with D perhaps TRBD1 (5 bases). The germline V and J ends were trimmed by 1 base and 1 base, with 11 bases remaining between them. CDR1 and CDR2 (germline): SGHRS, YFSETQ. CDR3 size: 15 residues. DNA of the CDR3: TGCGCCAGCAGCTTGTTTCCAGGGAAGAACACTGAAGCTTTCTTT. Protein sequence: CASSLFPGKNTEAFF. The whole variable domain, remainder taken from reference TRBV5-1 and TRBJ1-1, is KAGVTQTPRYLIKTRGQQVTLSCSPISGHRSVSWYQQTPGQGLQFLFEYFSETQRNKGNFPGRFSGRQFSNSRSEMNVSTLELGDSALYLCASSLFPGKNTEAFFGQGTRLTVV.

J is TRBJ1-5 and V is TRBV6-1, with 8 bases that match TRBD1. With 3 bases clipped from V and 3 bases from J, the junction kept 4 bases outside the gene matches. This CDR3 has 15 amino acids. Germline CDR1 is MNHNS and CDR2 is SASEGT. The CDR3 sequence: CASSDWTGNNQPQHF. The CDR3 coding sequence is TGTGCCAGCAGTGATTGGACAGGGAACAATCAGCCCCAGCATTTT.

This chain links TRBV7-2 with TRBJ2-2; TRBD2 matches 14 bases. The CDR3 is 16 residues long. Germline assignment: CDR1 SGHTA and CDR2 FQGNSA. V gave up 5 bases and J gave up 7 bases; unmatched junction bases: 6. CDR3 bases: TGTGCCAGCAGCAAAAGACTAGCGGGGGGGATCGGGGAGCTGTTTTTT. Protein product: CASSKRLAGGIGELFF.

Regarding this clone: Other DNA sequences from this sample encode an identical CDR3 as well. The CDR3 nucleotides are TGTGCCAGCTCACCAGGACAGGGCAATGGCTACACCTTC. Its translation is CASSPGQGNGYTF. The chain links TRBV18 to TRBJ1-2, with 8 nucleotides matching TRBD1. CDR3 size: 13 residues. Germline trimming cut 2 bases from V and 6 bases from J; bases unmatched to any gene: 2. Per the germline V gene, CDR1 is KGHSH and CDR2 is LQKENI.

This clone was detected once. In DNA form, the CDR3 reads TGTGCCAGTAGCATCCTCGGACGGACGGACTTCTATGGCTACACCTTC. Protein product: CASSILGRTDFYGYTF. V is TRBV19 and J is TRBJ1-2; no firm D call. This CDR3 contains 16 residues. The V gene's germline CDR1 is LNHDA and CDR2 SQIVND (reference sequence). Deletions cut 6 bases from V and 4 bases from J, with 21 bases between.

V gene TRBV27 combines with J gene TRBJ2-5, with 7 bases identical to TRBD2. With 6 bases clipped from V and 3 bases from J, the junction kept 7 bases outside the gene matches. Germline CDR1 and CDR2: MNHEY and SMNVEV (reference sequence). CDR3 size: 14 residues. The CDR3 DNA is TGTGCCAGCAGGGGGAGGGCAGGCGAAGAGACCCAGTACTTC. Encoded protein: CASRGRAGEETQYF.

This clone came up a few times. This chain links TRBV6-5 with TRBJ2-7; 10 nucleotides match TRBD1. Germline loops: CDR1 MNHEY, CDR2 SVGAGI. The CDR3 loop spans 14 amino acids. The ends lost 8 bases at V and 4 bases at J; junction bases unmatched: 8. The CDR3 here is CASRQGQGNYEQYF. The DNA for the CDR3 is TGTGCCAGCCGGCAGGGACAGGGGAATTACGAGCAGTACTTC.

This clone was picked up a small number of times. The chain couples TRBV12-5 to TRBJ1-2; 7 positions agree with TRBD1. The CDR3 is 17 residues long. Germline V CDR1 and CDR2: LGHNT, FRNRAP. V dropped 2 bases and J dropped 4; count of bases not matched to a gene: 13. CDR3 amino acids: CASGLSAGTGAGYGYTF. DNA of the CDR3: TGTGCTAGTGGTTTGTCCGCGGGAACAGGGGCCGGCTATGGCTACACCTTC.

The chain couples TRBV7-3 to TRBJ2-5, with D perhaps matching TRBD2 (7 bases). Trimming removed 5 bases from V and 5 bases from J, with 18 bases in between. There are 15 residues in the CDR3. Looked up from germline, CDR1 is SGHTA and CDR2 is FQGTGA. The CDR3 coding sequence is TGTGCCAGCAGCCTCTCGGGGGGCGTACGGGAGACCCAGTACTTC. This encodes CASSLSGGVRETQYF.

The chain links TRBV28 to TRBJ1-2; D gene ambiguous. With 6 bases removed from V and 7 bases from J, the gap between germline ends came to 15 bases. CDR1 MDHEN and CDR2 SYDVKM come from the germline V gene. The CDR3 consists of 13 residues. The CDR3, as DNA: TGTGCCAGCAGCGAACCCGGGGAGCCTGGCTACACCTTC. Translating gives CASSEPGEPGYTF.

Remarks on this clone: Other DNA sequences in this sample translate to the same CDR3. The chain carries TRBV18 and TRBJ1-4; D perhaps matches TRBD1 (6 bases). Looked up from germline, CDR1 is KGHSH and CDR2 is LQKENI. The CDR3 consists of 14 residues. V lost 3 bases and J lost 2, with 7 bases in between. CDR3 coding DNA: TGTGCCAGCTCACCGCAGGGGACTAATGAAAAACTGTTTTTT. Residues: CASSPQGTNEKLFF.

This chain connects TRBV7-6 to TRBJ2-3; a weak D match, TRBD2 (6 bases). This CDR3 contains 15 residues. Trimming shortened V by 6 bases and J by 0 bases, and 13 bases separated the two germline ends. CDR1 and CDR2 (germline): SGHVS, FNYEAQ. The CDR3 region is CASRHSGTSTDTQYF. The CDR3 region has the DNA TGTGCCAGCAGACACTCCGGGACTAGCACAGATACGCAGTATTTT.

V gene TRBV11-1 combines with J gene TRBJ1-2, with TRBD1 as a possible D gene (6 bases). V was clipped by 4 bases and J by 4 bases, with 10 bases between them. Germline V gene data show CDR1 as SGHAT and CDR2 as FQDESV (reference sequence). The CDR3 spans 13 residues. As DNA, the CDR3 is TGTGCCAGCAGCTCCAGGGGTACCTATGGCTACACCTTC. Translation gives CASSSRGTYGYTF.

This clone was recorded only once. V usage is TRBV5-3 and J usage is TRBJ1-5; D might be TRBD1 (5 bases). TRBV5-3 is reported as an ORF; its role is uncertain. This CDR3 contains 16 residues. V was cut by 4 bases and J by 2 bases, with 16 bases left in between. This CDR3 is CARSLLGDGRNQPQHF. The CDR3, as DNA: TGTGCCAGAAGCCTGCTAGGGGATGGGCGCAATCAGCCCCAGCATTTT.

The gene calls are TRBV4-1 and TRBJ1-2; no clear D. The CDR3 extends over 16 amino acids. Germline-derived CDR1 and CDR2 are MGHRA and YSYEKL. V lost 0 bases and J lost 3, with 14 bases in between. CDR3 coding DNA: TGCGCCAGCAGCCAAGAATGGAGGACGGGAGACTATGGCTACACCTTC. This encodes CASSQEWRTGDYGYTF.

The chain has TRBV6-6 and TRBJ1-5; D uncertain. The V end lost 8 bases, the J end lost 1 base, and 9 bases lay between the germline ends. This CDR3 comprises 13 residues. Per the germline V gene, CDR1 is MNHNY and CDR2 is SVGAGI (reference sequence). CDR3 in DNA: TGTGCCAGCGGAGAGTTGAGCAATCAGCCCCAGCATTTT. Amino acids: CASGELSNQPQHF.

The table lists this clone with a few counts. The genes are TRBV9 and TRBJ2-2; D is possibly TRBD1 (5 bases). Germline V CDR1 and CDR2: SGDLS, YYNGEE. The CDR3 covers 13 residues. The germline V and J ends were trimmed by 10 bases and 7 bases, with 17 bases remaining between them. In DNA, the CDR3 is TGTGCCGGGGCTGGGCCGGCGGACGGGGAGCTGTTTTTT. This sequence encodes CAGAGPADGELFF.

J is TRBJ2-3 and V is TRBV2; 7 bases are shared with TRBD2. The germline CDR1 and CDR2 sequences are SNHLY and FYNNEI. The J segment lost 0 bases and the V segment lost 4 bases, leaving 1 base of the junction unmatched. CDR3 length: 14 amino acids. The CDR3 DNA is TGTGCCAGCAGTGCGGGGGGAAGCACAGATACGCAGTATTTT. Translated: CASSAGGSTDTQYF. The full variable domain, rest sourced from reference TRBV2 and TRBJ2-3, is EPEVTQTPSHQVTQMGQEVILRCVPISNHLYFYWYRQILGQKVEFLVSFYNNEISEKSEIFDDQFSVERPDGSNFTLKIRSTKLEDSAMYFCASSAGGSTDTQYFGPGTRLTVL.

The CDR3 DNA follows: TGTGCCATCTCAGCGGGGAAGTACCAAGAGACCCAGTACTTC. Residues: CAISAGKYQETQYF. This chain connects TRBV10-3 to TRBJ2-5, with TRBD2 matching 7 bases. CDR1 is ENHRY, CDR2 SYGVKD, per germline. V was clipped by 8 bases and J by 0 bases; unmatched bases: 6. This CDR3 region has 14 residues.

Turning to this clone: At one end the junction does not follow the germline gene, possibly because of a read error. The V call is TRBV15, the J call TRBJ2-7, with 10 nucleotides matching TRBD2. The V gene's germline CDR1 is LNHNV and CDR2 YYDKDF (reference sequence). The CDR3 runs 16 residues. In nucleotides, the CDR3 is TGTGTCACCAGCCCCATCCGGACTAGCGGTTACTACGAGCAGTACTTC. Translation: CVTSPIRTSGYYEQYF.